This TCR beta chain comes out of a study of control samples from healthy donors and cancer patients. The repertoire was sequenced with immunoSEQ multiplex PCR; TCRdb's copy has only in-frame clones and lacks some. Among 60,000 to 95,000 clones listed, roughly 80% were seen once. Trimming took off 6 bases at V and 0 bases at J, with 15 bases between the two ends. The germline V gene has CDR1 SGHTA and CDR2 FQGNSA. The length of the CDR3 is 16 residues. The specimen was blood. The J gene is TRBJ2-1, the V gene TRBV7-2; D possibly uses TRBD1 or TRBD2 (7 bases each). This TCR derives from a man aged 50 to 60 in good health. This CDR3 reads CASRPGGASSYNEQFF. CDR3 nucleotides: TGTGCCAGCAGGCCAGGGGGGGCGAGCTCCTACAATGAGCAGTTCTTC.